This T cell receptor (beta chain) was sequenced for a study of shared clonotypes between healthy human individuals. The naive CD8 population came from CD45RO-negative cells selected for CCR7, without terminally differentiated effector memory CD45RA+ cells. TCRdb's table, derived via immunoSEQ multiplex PCR, lists solely in-frame clones and lacks some. The sample has millions of clones, about 95% seen once. Germline CDR1 is SNHLY and CDR2 is FYNNEI. V gave up 0 bases and J gave up 4 bases, with 8 bases separating them. The CDR3 is made up of 14 amino acids. Sequencing was done on a sample of naive CD8+ T cells sorted from blood. The V gene is TRBV2, the J gene TRBJ2-3; D ambiguous. The TCR comes from a young man in good health. CDR3 bases: TGTGCCAGCAGTGAAGCCGGGCTAGCAGATACGCAGTATTTT. It translates to CASSEAGLADTQYF.